Listed here are 32 T cell receptor beta chains from one sample, sequenced in a study of graft-versus-host responses after intestinal transplantation (dated by TCRdb to about 2021). These receptors have no identified antigens. Libraries were made using the immunoSEQ multiplex PCR assay. TCRdb re-hosts the immuneACCESS table, in-frame sequences only. Its copies lack some clones; in the studies checked, an unresolved V gene accounts for under half of them, and the cause for the rest is not known. This sample gives roughly 110,000 clones in total; roughly 86% of them show up just once. The ten largest account for over 0.6% of the sample. The label giving this sample's time point can be read as: cells obtained before transplantation from donor or recipient. Material: unstimulated CD4+ T cells sorted from spleen or lymph node cells, obtained before transplant. All receptors come from a human donor who was the organ donor for an intestinal transplant.

The chain employs TRBV11-2 and TRBJ1-3, with 9 bases identical to TRBD1. Losses at the gene ends were 5 bases for V and 3 bases for J; bases not matched to a gene: 2. CDR1 and CDR2 (germline): SGHAT, FQNNGV. The CDR3 length is 14 residues. Here the CDR3 DNA reads TGTGCCAGCAGCATGGGACAGGGTGGAAACACCATATATTTT. Translated: CASSMGQGGNTIYF.

CDR3 sequence: CASSFTDTQYF. The CDR3 DNA is TGTGCCAGCAGCTTCACAGATACGCAGTATTTT. The chain joins TRBV7-2 to TRBJ2-3; D unresolved. CDR1 is SGHTA, CDR2 FQGNSA, per germline. The CDR3 is 11 amino acids. V lost 3 bases and J lost 2, with 0 bases in between.

This rearrangement joins TRBV5-1 to TRBJ1-4; 7 positions match TRBD1. V gave up 4 bases and J gave up 0 bases; unmatched junction bases: 6. Germline V gene sequence: CDR1 SGHRS, CDR2 YFSETQ. The CDR3 has 16 amino acids. The CDR3 coding sequence is TGCGCCAGCAGCCGACAGGGAGCTGCAACTAATGAAAAACTGTTTTTT. This sequence encodes CASSRQGAATNEKLFF.

The J gene is TRBJ2-2, the V gene TRBV7-2; 8 positions agree with TRBD2. Germline V gene lookup returns CDR1 SGHTA and CDR2 FQGNSA. CDR3 length: 16 amino acids. The J segment lost 0 bases and the V segment lost 3 bases, leaving 3 bases of the junction unmatched. CDR3 DNA sequence: TGTGCCAGCAGCTTTACTAGCGGAGCGAACACCGGGGAGCTGTTTTTT. Translation: CASSFTSGANTGELFF. Variable domain in full (rest from reference TRBV7-2 and TRBJ2-2): GAGVSQSPSNKVTEKGKDVELRCDPISGHTALYWYRQSLGQGLEFLIYFQGNSAPDKSGLPSDRFSAERTGGSVSTLTIQRTQQEDSAVYLCASSFTSGANTGELFFGEGSRLTVL.

This sequence joins TRBV2 and TRBJ1-5; 8 nucleotides line up with TRBD1. Germline V CDR1 and CDR2: SNHLY, FYNNEI. The CDR3 has 13 amino acids. V lost 1 base to trimming and J lost 7 bases; unmatched junction nucleotides: 0. DNA for the CDR3: TGTGCCAGCAGTGAAGACAGGGGGCAGCCCCAGCATTTT. Amino acids: CASSEDRGQPQHF.

In the case of this clone: The sample contains more than one DNA sequence encoding this CDR3. This rearrangement joins TRBV5-1 to TRBJ2-3; the D is unclear. The germline CDR1 and CDR2 sequences are SGHRS and YFSETQ. This CDR3 contains 12 residues. V was cut by 0 bases and J by 4 bases, with 3 bases left in between. CDR3 sequence: CASSLAADTQYF. The CDR3 bases are TGCGCCAGCAGCTTGGCCGCAGATACGCAGTATTTT.

Note on this clone: The same CDR3 arises from other DNA sequences in this sample as well. The rearrangement links TRBV5-6 to TRBJ2-7; 10 positions match TRBD2. Germline assignment: CDR1 SGHDT and CDR2 YYEEEE. V shed 0 bases, J shed 0 bases, and the junction held 0 bases outside the gene matches. This CDR3 comprises 15 residues. Here the CDR3 DNA reads TGTGCCAGCAGCTTGGGGACTAGCGGCTCCTACGAGCAGTACTTC. Amino acids: CASSLGTSGSYEQYF.

On this clone itself: The junction does not match germline at one end; this may be a read error. This sample also contains other DNA sequences that code for the same CDR3. The genes are TRBV28 and TRBJ2-2; unclear D gene. CDR3 length: 15 residues. Germline V gives CDR1 MDHEN, CDR2 SYDVKM. CDR3: CASSLEGVNTGELFF. As DNA, the CDR3 is TGTGCTAGCAGTTTAGAAGGAGTGAACACCGGGGAGCTGTTTTTT.

The chain couples TRBV5-1 to TRBJ1-1; D is unclear. V shed 3 bases and J shed 2 bases, with 5 bases lying between them. The germline V gene encodes CDR1 SGHRS and CDR2 YFSETQ. The CDR3 extends over 12 amino acids. For the CDR3, the DNA is TGCGCCAGCAGCTACGAAAACACTGAAGCTTTCTTT. Its translation: CASSYENTEAFF. Full variable domain (remainder filled in from reference TRBV5-1 and TRBJ1-1): KAGVTQTPRYLIKTRGQQVTLSCSPISGHRSVSWYQQTPGQGLQFLFEYFSETQRNKGNFPGRFSGRQFSNSRSEMNVSTLELGDSALYLCASSYENTEAFFGQGTRLTVV.

The chain employs TRBV5-1 and TRBJ1-6, with TRBD1 matching 9 bases. J lost 10 bases, V lost 4 bases, and 15 bases had no gene match. Germline CDR1 and CDR2: SGHRS and YFSETQ. The CDR3 is 17 amino acids. The CDR3 coding sequence is TGCGCCAGCAGCGCTACACCACGGGACAGGGAACGCTCACCCCTCCACTTT. Amino acid sequence: CASSATPRDRERSPLHF.

J is TRBJ1-1 and V is TRBV15; 8 positions match TRBD1. Per germline, CDR1 LNHNV and CDR2 YYDKDF (reference sequence). V lost 3 bases, J lost 8 bases, and 5 bases stayed unmatched. This CDR3 is built from 13 residues. This CDR3 reads CATSREQGGEAFF. The CDR3 DNA reads as TGTGCCACCAGCAGGGAACAGGGGGGCGAAGCTTTCTTT. Full variable domain (outside the CDR3, taken from reference TRBV15 and TRBJ1-1): DAMVIQNPRYQVTQFGKPVTLSCSQTLNHNVMYWYQQKSSQAPKLLFHYYDKDFNNEADTPDNFQSRRPNTSFCFLDIRSPGLGDTAMYLCATSREQGGEAFFGQGTRLTVV.

J is TRBJ2-5 and V is TRBV11-2; D is possibly TRBD2 (5 bases). CDR1 is SGHAT, CDR2 FQNNGV, per germline. Deletions cut 2 bases from V and 5 bases from J, with 12 bases between. The CDR3 is 14 residues long. The DNA for the CDR3 is TGTGCCAGCAGCTTAAACCGTCAGCGGGAGACCCAGTACTTC. Translation: CASSLNRQRETQYF.

V gene TRBV5-1 combines with J gene TRBJ2-3; 8 bases match TRBD2. Trimming removed 4 bases from V and 2 bases from J; junction bases left unmatched: 6. Germline V gene sequence: CDR1 SGHRS, CDR2 YFSETQ. CDR3 length: 15 residues. Written as DNA, the CDR3 is TGCGCCAGCAGCGCCGGGGGGGCCTTCACAGATACGCAGTATTTT. This translates into CASSAGGAFTDTQYF.

This chain links TRBV7-9 with TRBJ2-3; D not certain. The CDR3 has 18 residues. The V end was cut by 3 bases, the J end by 1 base, with 20 bases between. Germline assignment: CDR1 SEHNR and CDR2 FQNEAQ (reference sequence). The CDR3 DNA follows: TGTGCCAGCAGCTTCATCCGTTCGTTCGTCCAAGGCACAGATACGCAGTATTTT. Translation: CASSFIRSFVQGTDTQYF.

This clone was picked up a small number of times. This chain links TRBV19 with TRBJ2-3; TRBD2 matches at 7 bases. The V gene end was trimmed by 8 bases and the J gene end by 5 bases; junction bases not matched to a gene: 7. Germline V gives CDR1 LNHDA, CDR2 SQIVND (reference sequence). CDR3 length: 13 amino acids. CDR3 DNA: TGTGCCAGTGAGGGCGGGGGAAGAGATACGCAGTATTTT. As protein: CASEGGGRDTQYF.

Concerning this clone: At one end the junction does not follow the germline gene, possibly because of a read error. The chain links TRBV5-6 to TRBJ1-1; D is perhaps TRBD1 (5 bases). The CDR3 has 12 amino acids. Germline CDR1 SGHDT, CDR2 YYEEEE. The CDR3 region is CAGSFRGDEAFF. DNA for the CDR3: TGTGCCGGCAGCTTCCGGGGCGATGAAGCTTTCTTT. Supplemented by reference TRBV5-6 and TRBJ1-1, the full variable domain reads DAGVTQSPTHLIKTRGQQVTLRCSPKSGHDTVSWYQQALGQGPQFIFQYYEEEERQRGNFPDRFSGHQFPNYSSELNVNALLLGDSALYLCAGSFRGDEAFFGQGTRLTVV.

This sequence joins TRBV7-8 and TRBJ2-7; D gene unclear. The CDR3 loop spans 14 amino acids. Germline V gene lookup returns CDR1 SGHVS and CDR2 FQNEAQ. V was shortened by 6 bases and J by 2 bases, with 14 bases between the two germline ends. The CDR3: CASSHRLAPYEQYF. As DNA, the CDR3 is TGTGCCAGCAGTCACCGACTCGCTCCCTACGAGCAGTACTTC.

The chain couples TRBV6-6 to TRBJ1-1, with a possible D match to TRBD1 (5 bases). This CDR3 spans 16 amino acids. Germline CDR1 MNHNY, CDR2 SVGAGI (reference sequence). Trimming removed 4 bases from V and 1 base from J, with 16 bases in between. The CDR3 DNA is TGTGCCAGCAGTTTGACCCAGGGAGTGGGGAACACTGAAGCTTTCTTT. Translation: CASSLTQGVGNTEAFF.

V and J are TRBV9 and TRBJ2-2; TRBD1 aligns across 11 bases. After removal of 3 bases from V and 7 bases from J, the junction contained 5 bases not matched to a gene. Germline values: CDR1 SGDLS, CDR2 YYNGEE. The CDR3 is 15 residues long. The CDR3 loop reads CASSGTGGAGGELFF. The CDR3 DNA reads as TGTGCCAGCAGCGGGACAGGGGGCGCGGGCGGGGAGCTGTTTTTT. The complete variable domain, with remaining parts taken from reference TRBV9 and TRBJ2-2, reads DSGVTQTPKHLITATGQRVTLRCSPRSGDLSVYWYQQSLDQGLQFLIQYYNGEERAKGNILERFSAQQFPDLHSELNLSSLELGDSALYFCASSGTGGAGGELFFGEGSRLTVL.

The gene calls are TRBV27 and TRBJ1-1; 8 bases are a match to TRBD1. V lost 3 bases to trimming and J lost 4 bases; unmatched junction nucleotides: 1. The CDR3 is 13 residues long. The germline CDR1 and CDR2 sequences are MNHEY and SMNVEV (reference sequence). CDR3 loop: CASSFQGATEAFF. CDR3 coding DNA: TGTGCCAGCAGTTTCCAGGGGGCCACTGAAGCTTTCTTT.

The sample holds a few counts of this clone. This chain connects TRBV10-3 to TRBJ1-1; maybe TRBD1 (6 bases). Trimming pared 5 bases from V and 1 base from J, leaving 8 bases between. In germline, CDR1 is ENHRY, CDR2 SYGVKD. This CDR3 region has 13 residues. The CDR3 DNA is TGTGCCATCAGTATGGGACAGAACACTGAAGCTTTCTTT. It yields the protein CAISMGQNTEAFF.

The chain recombines TRBV5-4 with TRBJ2-3, with 10 bases lining up with TRBD2. Germline trimming cut 0 bases from V and 1 base from J; bases unmatched to any gene: 5. CDR3 length: 17 amino acids. Germline-derived CDR1 and CDR2 are SGHNT and YYREEE (reference sequence). The CDR3 DNA is TGTGCCAGCAGCTTGGGCCCCGGGACTAGCGGCACAGATACGCAGTATTTT. Translating gives CASSLGPGTSGTDTQYF.

V usage is TRBV5-8 and J usage is TRBJ2-7; the D gene is possibly TRBD1 (5 bases). V was cut by 4 bases and J by 3 bases, with 11 bases left in between. Germline assignment: CDR1 SGHTS and CDR2 YDEGEE. The CDR3 has 13 residues. CDR3 protein: CASSHRTVYEQYF. The CDR3 region has the DNA TGTGCCAGCAGCCACAGGACGGTCTACGAGCAGTACTTC. The variable domain in full, with the rest retrieved from reference TRBV5-8 and TRBJ2-7, is EAGVTQSPTHLIKTRGQQATLRCSPISGHTSVYWYQQALGLGLQFLLWYDEGEERNRGNFPPRFSGRQFPNYSSELNVNALELEDSALYLCASSHRTVYEQYFGPGTRLTVT.

Worth noting for this clone: The junction does not match germline at one end; this may be a read error. The J gene is TRBJ1-4, the V gene TRBV6-1; no clear D. The CDR3 covers 14 residues. Per germline, CDR1 MNHNS and CDR2 SASEGT. The CDR3 nucleotides are TGTGCCAGCAGCGAAGGTACCGGACGAGGAAAACTGTTTTTT. This sequence encodes CASSEGTGRGKLFF.

The gene calls are TRBV5-1 and TRBJ1-1, with no clear D. The germline CDR1 and CDR2 sequences are SGHRS and YFSETQ. Trimming pared 0 bases from V and 4 bases from J, leaving 19 bases between. CDR3 length equals 17 residues. In nucleotides, the CDR3 is TGCGCCAGCAGCTTGGGTGGCCTGGGAGCCAGTCCCACTGAAGCTTTCTTT. Translated: CASSLGGLGASPTEAFF.

This chain uses TRBV19 with TRBJ1-5; TRBD1 agrees at 7 bases. Unmatched junction bases numbered 11, after V lost 5 bases and J lost 4 bases. This CDR3 has 16 residues. Germline-derived CDR1 and CDR2 are LNHDA and SQIVND (reference sequence). The CDR3, as DNA: TGTGCCAGTAGTCTACTACAGGGGAGAGGGAATCAGCCCCAGCATTTT. Its protein is CASSLLQGRGNQPQHF.

The chain carries TRBV5-1 and TRBJ1-4; D is possibly TRBD1 (6 bases). This CDR3 comprises 17 residues. Germline V gene lookup returns CDR1 SGHRS and CDR2 YFSETQ. Between the trimmed V and J ends, which lost 0 bases and 8 bases, there was a span of 20 bases. The CDR3 DNA reads as TGCGCCAGCAGCTTGGCTGGGGGGGCGCAAGTCGAGGAAAAACTGTTTTTT. It is translated as CASSLAGGAQVEEKLFF.

The chain has TRBV5-7 and TRBJ2-1; 13 bases are shared with TRBD2. TRBV5-7 is filed as an ORF, its function uncertain. Germline trimming cut 0 bases from V and 4 bases from J; bases unmatched to any gene: 10. The CDR3 contains 19 residues. This chain's CDR3 is CASSLGLAGGLYGYNEQFF. The CDR3 DNA follows: TGTGCCAGCAGCTTGGGACTAGCGGGAGGCCTCTACGGGTACAATGAGCAGTTCTTC.

The chain uses TRBV5-1 and TRBJ2-1, with D hard to call. The CDR3 sequence is 16 residues long. V was trimmed by 1 base and J by 2 bases, leaving 13 bases between them. Germline CDR1 and CDR2: SGHRS and YFSETQ. The CDR3 DNA sequence: TGCGCCAGCAGCTTGAAGATCGGCGGAGCCTACAATGAGCAGTTCTTC. This gives the protein CASSLKIGGAYNEQFF. Complete variable domain (other parts from reference TRBV5-1 and TRBJ2-1): KAGVTQTPRYLIKTRGQQVTLSCSPISGHRSVSWYQQTPGQGLQFLFEYFSETQRNKGNFPGRFSGRQFSNSRSEMNVSTLELGDSALYLCASSLKIGGAYNEQFFGPGTRLTVL.

The chain carries TRBV29-1 and TRBJ1-3; D remains unclear. CDR1 is SQVTM and CDR2 is ANQGSEA in the germline V gene. The CDR3 consists of 14 residues. The V and J ends lost 4 bases and 0 bases respectively, with 10 bases between them. This CDR3 reads CSVVAPSSGNTIYF. In nucleotides, the CDR3 is TGCAGCGTTGTGGCCCCAAGCTCTGGAAACACCATATATTTT. The entire variable domain, with the rest obtained from reference TRBV29-1 and TRBJ1-3, is as follows: SAVISQKPSRDICQRGTSLTIQCQVDSQVTMMFWYRQQPGQSLTLIATANQGSEATYESGFVIDKFPISRPNLTFSTLTVSNMSPEDSSIYLCSVVAPSSGNTIYFGEGSWLTVV.

The gene calls are TRBV5-3 and TRBJ2-7, with 12 bases lining up with TRBD2. TRBV5-3 is sorted into the ORF group, with uncertain function. CDR3 length: 16 residues. V lost 4 bases, J lost 2 bases, and 7 bases stayed unmatched. The CDR3 DNA follows: TGTGCCAGAAGCCTCCCGACTAGCGGGGGAACCTACGAGCAGTACTTC. It codes for CARSLPTSGGTYEQYF.

J is TRBJ2-1 and V is TRBV7-8; D uncertain. CDR1 is SGHVS, CDR2 FQNEAQ, per germline. V was clipped by 4 bases and J by 9 bases, with 16 bases between them. This CDR3 contains 14 residues. The CDR3 sequence: CASSWVPGVGEQFF. CDR3 DNA: TGTGCCAGCAGCTGGGTGCCTGGGGTCGGTGAGCAGTTCTTC.